This TCR beta chain was identified in a study of PD-1 blockade in classical Hodgkin lymphoma. The wider study: Nivolumab was given intravenously to patients at 3 mg/kg every 2 weeks. The study's findings and limits: Those patients who began receiving nivolumab less than 1 year after ASCT had lower diversity, and they were excluded. Those achieving complete response showed baseline diversity like newly diagnosed patients. Newly diagnosed patients reportedly had lower baseline TCR diversity than healthy donors.

Sequencing used immunoSEQ multiplex PCR; TCRdb keeps in-frame clones, though not all of them. The sample records 100,000 to 130,000 clones, 70% to 90% being singletons. As regards this clone: Its antigen is unidentified.

With no exception, relapse followed autologous stem cell transplantation in all patients, and brentuximab vedotin exposure varied. The sample here was peripheral blood mononuclear cells (PBMCs), taken before the second cycle of nivolumab. This receptor was identified in a human donor with classical Hodgkin lymphoma.

The CDR3 DNA is TGTGCCAGCAGTTCGGGATTCGGCGGGGCAAGGGGTGAGCAGTTCTTC. This encodes CASSSGFGGARGEQFF. V and J are TRBV7-2 and TRBJ2-1; possible D gene TRBD2, 6 bases. The germline V and J ends were trimmed by 6 bases and 9 bases, with 24 bases remaining between them. Germline loops: CDR1 SGHTA, CDR2 FQGNSA. The CDR3 is made up of 16 amino acids.